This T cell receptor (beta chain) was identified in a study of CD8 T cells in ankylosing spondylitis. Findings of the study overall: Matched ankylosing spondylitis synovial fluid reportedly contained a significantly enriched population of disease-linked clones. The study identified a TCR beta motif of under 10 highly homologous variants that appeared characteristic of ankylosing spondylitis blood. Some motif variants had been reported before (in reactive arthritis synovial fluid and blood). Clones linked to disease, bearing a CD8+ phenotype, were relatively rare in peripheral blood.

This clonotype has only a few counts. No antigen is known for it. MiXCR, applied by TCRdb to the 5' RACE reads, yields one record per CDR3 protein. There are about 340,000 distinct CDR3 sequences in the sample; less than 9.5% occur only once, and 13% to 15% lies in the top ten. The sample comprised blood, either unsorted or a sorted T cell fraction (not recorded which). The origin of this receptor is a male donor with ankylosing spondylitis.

In DNA form, the CDR3 reads TGTGCCAGCAGCGACCGGGACAGGAACACAGATACGCAGTATTTT. Translating it yields CASSDRDRNTDTQYF. The chain has TRBV9 and TRBJ2-3; 8 bases map to TRBD1. Germline CDR1 and CDR2: SGDLS and YYNGEE. This CDR3 contains 15 residues. Unmatched junction bases numbered 5, after V lost 3 bases and J lost 2 bases.